The 8 T cell receptor beta chains below all came from one sample that was sequenced in a study of cytomegalovirus exposure and HLA in healthy donors. 60 Vbeta and 13 Jbeta primers were used in PCR. TCRdb keeps only in-frame clones here, not all; method: immunoSEQ multiplex PCR. Counted here are around 130,000 clones, approximately 68% occurring once; the ten biggest clones make up 1.6%. Sequencing used PBMCs. Every receptor here comes from a man aged 30 to 45 in good health and CMV-seropositive.

The rearrangement uses TRBV29-1 and TRBJ2-7, with 14 bases fitting TRBD2. Unmatched junction bases numbered 4, after V lost 6 bases and J lost 0 bases. The length of the CDR3 is 15 residues. CDR1 SQVTM and CDR2 ANQGSEA come from the germline V gene. The DNA for the CDR3 is TGCAGCGTGTGGACTAGCGGGAGGAGCTCCTACGAGCAGTACTTC. It encodes CSVWTSGRSSYEQYF.

The sample holds one count of this clone. One end of the junction fails to match germline, which may point to a read error. J is TRBJ2-3 and V is TRBV7-9; 8 nucleotides agree with TRBD1. Germline values: CDR1 SEHNR, CDR2 FQNEAQ (reference sequence). This CDR3 comprises 15 residues. This CDR3 reads CASSLGQGRADTQYF. CDR3 nucleotides: TGTGCCAGCAGTTTAGGACAGGGTAGAGCAGATACGCAGTATTTT. Full variable domain (outside the CDR3, taken from reference TRBV7-9 and TRBJ2-3): DTGVSQNPRHKITKRGQNVTFRCDPISEHNRLYWYRQTLGQGPEFLTYFQNEAQLEKSRLLSDRFSAERPKGSFSTLEIQRTEQGDSAMYLCASSLGQGRADTQYFGPGTRLTVL.

CDR3 amino acids: CASSPQLVADTQYF. In DNA form, the CDR3 reads TGTGCCAGCAGCCCTCAATTAGTCGCAGATACGCAGTATTTT. V gene TRBV9 combines with J gene TRBJ2-3; no firm D call. V was trimmed by 4 bases and J by 4 bases, leaving 13 bases between them. The CDR3 contains 14 residues. From germline, CDR1 is SGDLS and CDR2 YYNGEE.

The chain has TRBV28 and TRBJ1-5; D unclear. Germline loops: CDR1 MDHEN, CDR2 SYDVKM. The length of the CDR3 is 16 residues. V lost 3 bases and J lost 5, with 17 bases in between. The CDR3 nucleotides are TGTGCCAGCAGTTTTGGTCTATCGCGGCCTGATCAGCCCCAGCATTTT. Amino acid sequence: CASSFGLSRPDQPQHF.

The chain uses TRBV7-9 and TRBJ2-1; 7 bases match TRBD2. The V segment lost 5 bases and the J segment 8 bases; nucleotides outside the gene matches: 9. The CDR3 spans 14 residues. CDR1 is SEHNR, CDR2 FQNEAQ, per germline (reference sequence). CDR3 DNA sequence: TGTGCCAGCAGCCTTTCCGGGGCGGGAGATGAGCAGTTCTTC. Its protein product is CASSLSGAGDEQFF.

The rearrangement joins TRBV2 to TRBJ2-7, with 8 bases aligning to TRBD2. Trimming cost V 4 bases and J 2 bases; bases outside gene matches: 7. This CDR3 comprises 15 residues. CDR1 is SNHLY and CDR2 is FYNNEI in the germline V gene. In nucleotides, the CDR3 is TGTGCCAGCAGTGGAGGGACTAGAGAACCCTACGAGCAGTACTTC. Its protein is CASSGGTREPYEQYF.

The chain uses TRBV6-4 and TRBJ1-1, with TRBD1 as a possible D gene (6 bases). Germline loops: CDR1 MRHNA, CDR2 SNTAGT. The CDR3 has 16 residues. The V and J ends lost 6 bases and 3 bases respectively, with 20 bases between them. The CDR3 DNA is TGTGCCAGCAGCCTCCCTAAACAGGGCCGAGACACTGAAGCTTTCTTT. This encodes CASSLPKQGRDTEAFF.

A word on this clone: Its ends do not fully match the called genes, so a read error is possible. V and J are TRBV5-6 and TRBJ2-2; TRBD1 might be the D (6 bases). Germline V gene lookup returns CDR1 SGHDT and CDR2 YYEEEE. The CDR3 consists of 15 residues. Written as DNA, the CDR3 is TGTGCCAGCAGCTACACAGGGATGAACACCGGGGAGCTGCTTTTT. Protein sequence: CASSYTGMNTGELLF. Full variable domain (remainder filled in from reference TRBV5-6 and TRBJ2-2): DAGVTQSPTHLIKTRGQQVTLRCSPKSGHDTVSWYQQALGQGPQFIFQYYEEEERQRGNFPDRFSGHQFPNYSSELNVNALLLGDSALYLCASSYTGMNTGELLFGEGSRLTVL.